These T cell receptor beta chains were read from a single sample in a study of identical twins. TCRdb called the 5' RACE reads again in MiXCR, with one record for every CDR3 protein. Of about 690,000 distinct CDR3 sequences listed, 5.5% to 7.5% were seen once; the top ten hold around 1.9%. The sequencing sample was made of naive T cells sorted from blood. These TCRs come from a man aged 18 to 29 in good health. Each CDR3 is given with its conserved first and last residue. D genes are given only for firm matches. Expanded clones are given a class, and other clones once, few, many or no size at all.

>few|TRBV5-1|.|TRBJ1-5
TGCGCCAGCAGCCCGATCGGAAGTTATAGCAATCAGCCCCAGCATTTT
CASSPIGSYSNQPQHF
>many|TRBV4-2|TRBD2|TRBJ2-1
TGTGCCAGCAGCCAAGACTCGACTAGCGTACAATCCTACAATGAGCAGTTCTTC
CASSQDSTSVQSYNEQFF
>many|TRBV11-2|TRBD2|TRBJ2-3
TGTGCCAGCAGCTTATCCGGGAGGGCCGTCGATACGCAGTATTTT
CASSLSGRAVDTQYF
>many|TRBV24-1|.|TRBJ1-5
TGTGCCACCAGTGCCGGGGCTCAGCCCCAGCATTTT
CATSAGAQPQHF
>many|TRBV10-2|TRBD2|TRBJ2-1
TGCGCCAGCAGTGAAGGTAGGCTAGCGGTTTTGGATGAGCAGTTCTTC
CASSEGRLAVLDEQFF
>.|TRBV6-1|.|TRBJ1-5
TGTGCCAGCAGTCAAAGAGGGACCTCACGGGGCAATCAGCCCCAGCATTTT
CASSQRGTSRGNQPQHF
>.|TRBV12-3/TRBV12-4|TRBD1|TRBJ2-1
TGTGCCAGCAGTCGGACAGGCTATCAGGATGAGCAGTTCTTC
CASSRTGYQDEQFF
>many|TRBV6-4|TRBD2|TRBJ2-4
TGTGCCAGCAGTAAGAGCGGGACTAGGGAAAACATTCAGTACTTC
CASSKSGTRENIQYF
>many|TRBV29-1|TRBD1|TRBJ2-3
TGCAGCGTAATGGACAGGGCGGCAGATACGCAGTATTTT
CSVMDRAADTQYF
>.|TRBV29-1|.|TRBJ1-2
TGCAGCGTTGTAGTACAGGAACCCTCCTATGGCTACACCTTC
CSVVVQEPSYGYTF
>few|TRBV6-5|.|TRBJ2-7
TGTGCCAGCAGTTTCGACCACTACGAGCAGTACTTC
CASSFDHYEQYF
>.|TRBV20-1|.|TRBJ2-2
TGCAGTGCTAGACAGGGCCGGGGGAGACTGACGAACACCGGGGAGCTGTTTTTT
CSARQGRGRLTNTGELFF
>.|TRBV2|.|TRBJ2-3
TGTGCCAGCGGACTCCCGGGACCCACCTACCAAGACACGCAGTATTTT
CASGLPGPTYQDTQYF
>many|TRBV5-1|.|TRBJ2-1
TGCGCCAGCAGCTTGAGAGTCGACGGGAATGAGCAGTTCTTC
CASSLRVDGNEQFF
>.|TRBV19|.|TRBJ2-2
TGTGCCAGTAGTATTCGGGTCTCTTTAACCGGGGAGCTGTTTTTT
CASSIRVSLTGELFF
>many|TRBV6-5|.|TRBJ2-3
TGTGCCAGCAGTTCCCCTCTAGGTAGGGGCACAGATACGCAGTATTTT
CASSSPLGRGTDTQYF
>.|TRBV20-1|TRBD1|TRBJ2-5
TGCAGTGCTAGAGTTATCTTCCGGGACAGGGGGCCCCCTACACCCCAAGAGACCCAGTACTTC
CSARVIFRDRGPPTPQETQYF
>many|TRBV12-3/TRBV12-4|.|TRBJ2-1
TGTGCCAGCAGTTTTGACAGCAATGAGCAGTTCTTC
CASSFDSNEQFF
>few|TRBV20-1|TRBD2|TRBJ2-1
TGCGCGGGACTAGCGGCAGGGGGGCAGTTCTTC
CAGLAAGGQFF
>many|TRBV12-3/TRBV12-4|TRBD2|TRBJ2-1
TGTGCCAGCAGTAAAGTCGGTCCGGGAGGTTCCCACAATGAGCAGTTCTTC
CASSKVGPGGSHNEQFF
>many|TRBV20-1|.|TRBJ1-5
TGCAGTGCTAGAAAAGGGACGGATAGCAATCAGCCCCAGCATTTT
CSARKGTDSNQPQHF
>many|TRBV12-3/TRBV12-4|.|TRBJ1-1
TGTGCCAGCAGTTTAGCAAGACATTACACTGAAGCTTTCTTT
CASSLARHYTEAFF
>few|TRBV7-2|.|TRBJ2-3
TGTGCCAGCGCCCATTCAAGTGGGCGGGACTCAGATACGCAGTATTTT
CASAHSSGRDSDTQYF
>many|TRBV5-1|TRBD2|TRBJ2-1
TGCGCCAGCAGCTTGTCGTCTAGCGGTTACAATGAGCAGTTCTTC
CASSLSSSGYNEQFF
>.|TRBV27|TRBD1|TRBJ2-7
TGTGCCAGCAGAAATTCGGGGACAGGGTCTTACGAGCAGTACTTC
CASRNSGTGSYEQYF
>.|TRBV6-1|.|TRBJ2-2
TGTGCCAGCAGTGTCGCCGGTCCCAGGAACACCGGGGAGCTGTTTTTT
CASSVAGPRNTGELFF
>.|TRBV7-6|TRBD2|TRBJ2-7
TGTGCCAGCAGCGTTACTAGCGGTGGCGACTACGAGCAGTACTTC
CASSVTSGGDYEQYF
>few|TRBV21-1|.|TRBJ2-2
TGTGCCAGCAGCACTCCGGGACTAGCGGGAGGGAACACCGGGGAGCTGTTTTTT
CASSTPGLAGGNTGELFF
>many|TRBV5-5|TRBD2|TRBJ2-1
TGTGCCAGCAGACCGGGACTAGCGGGATTGGGAATGCCTGGGAATGAGTTCTTC
CASRPGLAGLGMPGNEFF
>few|TRBV28|TRBD2|TRBJ2-2
TGTGCCAGCAGTTTCTTGCGGGAGGGAACCGGGGAGCTGTTTTTT
CASSFLREGTGELFF
>many|TRBV27|TRBD2|TRBJ2-1
TGTGCCAGCAGCAACCGGCTAGCGGGAGTAGGGAATGAGCAGTTCTTC
CASSNRLAGVGNEQFF
>many|TRBV27|TRBD1|TRBJ2-3
TGTGCCAGCAGTCTCCGGGACAGGGAAGATACGCAGTATTTT
CASSLRDREDTQYF
>many|TRBV7-6|.|TRBJ2-2
TGTGCCAGCAGCTTACGGCGTCCCGGGGAGCTGTTTTTT
CASSLRRPGELFF
>.|TRBV9|.|TRBJ2-2
TGTGCCAGCAGCTCCCGTTGGAGTGGTACCGGGGAGCTGTTTTTT
CASSSRWSGTGELFF
>many|TRBV12-3/TRBV12-4|.|TRBJ2-7
TGTGCCAGCAGTACAGGGCCCTCCTACGAGCAGTACTTC
CASSTGPSYEQYF
>many|TRBV29-1|TRBD2|TRBJ2-7
TGCAGCGCATTAGCGGGAGGGCCCAGCGAGCAGTACTTC
CSALAGGPSEQYF
>many|TRBV5-1|TRBD2|TRBJ2-1
TGCGCCAGCAGCGACCTAGCGGGAGGGCCATTTAATGAGCAGTTCTTC
CASSDLAGGPFNEQFF
>many|TRBV5-1|.|TRBJ2-2
TGCGCCAGCAGCTTTGGTGAGGGAACGAACACCGGGGAGCTGTTTTTT
CASSFGEGTNTGELFF
>few|TRBV30|.|TRBJ1-1
TGTGCCTGGAGAGAGACAGGGAACACTGAAGCTTTCTTT
CAWRETGNTEAFF
>many|TRBV12-3/TRBV12-4|TRBD2|TRBJ2-1
TGTGCCAGCAGCCGGACCGGGACTAGCGGCTTCTTC
CASSRTGTSGFF
>many|TRBV29-1|TRBD2|TRBJ2-2
TGCAGCGTTGAAGTGCTAGCGGGAAACACCGGGGAGCTGTTTTTT
CSVEVLAGNTGELFF